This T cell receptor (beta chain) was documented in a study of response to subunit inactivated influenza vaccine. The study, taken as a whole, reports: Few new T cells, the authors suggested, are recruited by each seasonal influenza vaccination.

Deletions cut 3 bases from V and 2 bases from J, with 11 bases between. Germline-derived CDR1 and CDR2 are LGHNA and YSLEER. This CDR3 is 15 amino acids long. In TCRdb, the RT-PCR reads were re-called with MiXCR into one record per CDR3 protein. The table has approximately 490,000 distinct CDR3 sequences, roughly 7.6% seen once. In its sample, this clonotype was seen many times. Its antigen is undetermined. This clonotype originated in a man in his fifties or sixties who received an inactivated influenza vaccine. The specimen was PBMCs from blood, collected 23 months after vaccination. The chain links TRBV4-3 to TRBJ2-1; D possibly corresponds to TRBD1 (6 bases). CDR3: CASSHTGTTYNEQFF. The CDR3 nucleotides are TGCGCCAGCAGCCATACCGGGACAACCTACAATGAGCAGTTCTTC.